This T cell receptor (beta chain) comes out of a study of T cell repertoires in cytomegalovirus infection (dated by TCRdb to 2018 to 2020). About the investigation overall: Donor HLA type was relevant to the analysis, because carriage of CMV infection together with the matching HLA type was indicated by public TCR beta signatures.

Reads for this sample came from an Illumina HiSeq 1500. The raw public reads went through TCRdb reprocessing: fastp at Q25, MiXCR clone calling, in-frame beta chains kept. Each record represents a unique CDR3 protein, reported with the most common genes and DNA among its rows. Present in this sample are approximately 180,000 distinct CDR3 sequences, roughly a sixth of which were seen just once. Approximately 25% of the sample is in the top ten clones. There are a few counts of this clonotype. Its binding antigen is unknown. Qualities for individual bases were not recorded, and no much larger clone is one base off. The CDR3 sequence holds 11 residues, the cysteine and phenylalanine included. Just the 33-base CDR3 DNA is kept, in frame starting at base 1. V and J lose 4 bases and 3 bases, and a span of 7 bases separates them. In the germline V gene, CDR1 corresponds to SQVTM and CDR2 to ANQGSEA. The full study reports these points: Cumulative frequency of public TCR beta family members discriminated carriers of CMV infection plus the relevant HLA type in this cohort and an independent roughly 320-donor cohort. In the ex vivo response, HLA-C-restricted CMV-specific TCR beta clonotypes were dominant, and in two of eight donors the single most frequent clonotype came from this HLA-C-restricted group.

In this chain, TRBV29-1 is recombined with TRBJ2-7; the D gene identity is not certain. The TCR was taken from a human donor in good health (CMV status not recorded). Some clones in this sample may be carry-over from other donors' samples. The specimen sequenced was CD8+ T cells from PBMCs. The nucleotides are TGCAGCGTTGTGAGCCTCTACGAGCAGTACTTC. Its protein reads: CSVVSLYEQYF.